The subject of this entry is one TCR beta chain. The data belong to a study of T cells expressing NK-cell markers. This CDR3 is built from 14 residues. Germline V lookup: CDR1 LGHDT, CDR2 YNNKEL (reference sequence). With the 5' RACE reads reprocessed, TCRdb shows one record per CDR3 protein and no DNA. The sample's table shows approximately 380,000 distinct CDR3 sequences. The clonotype comes from a man aged 18-75 years in good health. Material for sequencing was blood T cells: a sorted CD56 or NKG2C T cell subset, CD4+ or CD8+ T cells, or bulk PBMC T cells (not recorded which). The chain couples TRBV3-1 to TRBJ2-1; TCRdb calls TRBD1, which cannot be checked without DNA. The CDR3 is CASSQDMGVSEQFF.